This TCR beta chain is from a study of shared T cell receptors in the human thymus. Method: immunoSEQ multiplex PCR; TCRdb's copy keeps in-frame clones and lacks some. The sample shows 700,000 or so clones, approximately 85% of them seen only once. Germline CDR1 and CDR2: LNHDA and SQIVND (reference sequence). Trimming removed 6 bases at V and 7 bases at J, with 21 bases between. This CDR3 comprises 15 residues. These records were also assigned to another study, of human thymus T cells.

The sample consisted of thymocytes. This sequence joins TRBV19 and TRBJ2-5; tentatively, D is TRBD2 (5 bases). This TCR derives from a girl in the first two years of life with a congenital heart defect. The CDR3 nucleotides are TGTGCCAGTAGCCACCGGCGGGCTCCCACTGGGACCCAGTACTTC. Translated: CASSHRRAPTGTQYF.